Here is one T cell receptor (beta chain) with its context. The study recruited people aged roughly 18 to 100 years across 20 to 30 US areas. Before being deemed recovered, Cohort 3 donors had two negative PCRs, clearance, or symptom resolution. These data originate in a study of blood T cell repertoires in COVID-19. Trimming removed 1 base from V and 2 bases from J, with 14 bases in between. Germline V lookup: CDR1 LGHDT, CDR2 YNNKEL (reference sequence). The CDR3 is 16 residues long. Sequencing was performed with immunoSEQ multiplex PCR; in TCRdb, only in-frame clones are kept and a portion is missing. This repertoire shows roughly 150,000 clones, 70% to 90% found once; its top ten account for roughly 3.9%.

This TCR derives from a man between 50 and 59 years old who had recovered from COVID-19. J is TRBJ2-5 and V is TRBV3-1 (or the pseudogene TRBV3-2), with D tentatively TRBD2 (7 bases). The specimen sequenced was PBMCs or T cells enriched from blood (not recorded which). The chain's CDR3 is CASSQGFGGAQETQYF. In DNA form, the CDR3 reads TGTGCCAGCAGCCAAGGCTTTGGGGGGGCTCAAGAGACCCAGTACTTC.